Presented here are 14 T cell receptor beta chains from one specimen sequenced in a study of T cells in narcolepsy. The table came from immunoSEQ multiplex PCR; TCRdb's copy has only in-frame clones and leaves some out. The table lists over 15,000 clones, 85% of them singletons. The sample comprised memory (CD45RA-) CD4+ T cells from blood. These receptors all come from a human donor in good health.

This CDR3 reads CASSSGLADTEAFF. As DNA, the CDR3 is TGTGCCAGCAGCTCCGGTTTAGCGGACACTGAAGCTTTCTTT. This chain uses TRBV7-9 with TRBJ1-1; unclear D gene. Per the germline V gene, CDR1 is SEHNR and CDR2 is FQNEAQ (reference sequence). The CDR3 sequence is 14 residues long. Trimming left V 4 bases short and J 3 bases short, with 12 bases between.

The V and J genes are TRBV7-2 and TRBJ2-2; 8 nucleotides align to TRBD2. V was clipped by 6 bases and J by 4 bases; unmatched bases: 7. CDR3 length: 15 residues. CDR1 SGHTA and CDR2 FQGNSA come from the germline V gene. The CDR3 loop reads CASRGREGLTGELFF. The CDR3 nucleotides are TGTGCCAGCAGGGGCCGGGAGGGCCTCACCGGGGAGCTGTTTTTT.

The chain carries TRBV10-3 and TRBJ2-5; 13 bases match TRBD2. This CDR3 is 18 amino acids long. Germline CDR1 ENHRY, CDR2 SYGVKD. V was pared by 0 bases and J by 3 bases, with 7 bases of the junction left unmatched. CDR3 sequence reads: CAISESRLAGGQEETQYF. DNA for the CDR3: TGTGCCATCAGTGAGTCACGACTAGCGGGGGGCCAGGAAGAGACCCAGTACTTC.

This clone was counted once. The rearrangement uses TRBV5-1 and TRBJ1-1, with D unclear. This CDR3 contains 14 residues. Germline V gene lookup returns CDR1 SGHRS and CDR2 YFSETQ. V lost 2 bases, J lost 1 base, and 9 bases lay in between. The CDR3: CASSFMGRNTEAFF. CDR3 in DNA: TGCGCCAGCAGCTTCATGGGCAGGAACACTGAAGCTTTCTTT.

This clone was found once. The genes are TRBV27 and TRBJ1-1; D possibly corresponds to TRBD1 (5 bases). The germline V gene encodes CDR1 MNHEY and CDR2 SMNVEV (reference sequence). V was pared by 4 bases and J by 4 bases, with 16 bases between. CDR3 size: 15 residues. CDR3 DNA sequence: TGTGCCAGCAGTTCGGCCGGGACCTGGGGCACTGAAGCTTTCTTT. Translation gives CASSSAGTWGTEAFF.

This clone came up a few times. The rearrangement joins TRBV6-5 to TRBJ2-3; no definite D call. The CDR3 is 13 amino acids. Deletions cut 7 bases from V and 5 bases from J, with 13 bases between. Germline CDR1 reads MNHEY; CDR2 reads SVGAGI. The DNA of the CDR3 is TGTGCCAGCATGGACCTCCTCGGAGATACGCAGTATTTT. As protein: CASMDLLGDTQYF.

V usage is TRBV6-6 and J usage is TRBJ2-7; possible D gene TRBD1, 6 bases. With 5 bases removed from V and 3 bases from J, the gap between germline ends came to 17 bases. The CDR3 is made up of 15 amino acids. Per the germline V gene, CDR1 is MNHNY and CDR2 is SVGAGI (reference sequence). CDR3 region: CASSQTGRTSYEQYF. In DNA form, the CDR3 reads TGTGCCAGCAGTCAGACAGGACGGACAAGCTACGAGCAGTACTTC.

The chain is built from TRBV2 and TRBJ1-3; D possibly corresponds to TRBD1 (6 bases). The V end was cut by 1 base, the J end by 0 bases, with 16 bases between. CDR1 is SNHLY, CDR2 FYNNEI, per germline. The CDR3 is 18 residues long. The CDR3 sequence: CASSEGPPQGPSGNTIYF. In DNA form, the CDR3 reads TGTGCCAGCAGTGAAGGCCCCCCGCAGGGGCCCTCTGGAAACACCATATATTTT. The full variable domain, in which reference TRBV2 and TRBJ1-3 provide the parts outside the CDR3, is EPEVTQTPSHQVTQMGQEVILRCVPISNHLYFYWYRQILGQKVEFLVSFYNNEISEKSEIFDDQFSVERPDGSNFTLKIRSTKLEDSAMYFCASSEGPPQGPSGNTIYFGEGSWLTVV.

The rearrangement joins TRBV19 to TRBJ2-5; 7 bases are a match to TRBD2. V shed 5 bases, J shed 5 bases, and the junction held 8 bases outside the gene matches. The CDR3 length is 14 residues. Germline lookup yields CDR1 LNHDA and CDR2 SQIVND (reference sequence). CDR3 amino acids: CASSRKRGRETQYF. The CDR3 DNA sequence: TGTGCCAGTAGTCGGAAGCGGGGAAGGGAGACCCAGTACTTC.

V is TRBV2 and J is TRBJ2-7, with 11 nucleotides matching TRBD1. Germline V gives CDR1 SNHLY, CDR2 FYNNEI. With 5 bases clipped from V and 3 bases from J, the junction kept 9 bases outside the gene matches. The CDR3 consists of 16 residues. CDR3 DNA sequence: TGTGCCAGCAGTCAGAGTCTCGGGACAGGGGGCTACGAGCAGTACTTC. As protein: CASSQSLGTGGYEQYF. Full variable domain (remainder filled in from reference TRBV2 and TRBJ2-7): EPEVTQTPSHQVTQMGQEVILRCVPISNHLYFYWYRQILGQKVEFLVSFYNNEISEKSEIFDDQFSVERPDGSNFTLKIRSTKLEDSAMYFCASSQSLGTGGYEQYFGPGTRLTVT.

The rearrangement joins TRBV29-1 to TRBJ2-1; TRBD2 agrees at 12 bases. From germline, CDR1 is SQVTM and CDR2 ANQGSEA. This CDR3 is built from 19 residues. Trimming took 2 bases from V and 3 from J; bases not matched to a gene: 14. CDR3 sequence reads: CSVEKGLAGQRGFYNEQFF. DNA for the CDR3: TGCAGCGTTGAAAAGGGACTAGCGGGCCAACGGGGTTTCTACAATGAGCAGTTCTTC.

V and J are TRBV27 and TRBJ2-7; 7 nucleotides match TRBD2. Germline CDR1 and CDR2: MNHEY and SMNVEV (reference sequence). The ends lost 6 bases at V and 6 bases at J; junction bases unmatched: 20. The CDR3 is 17 amino acids. CDR3 residues: CASSWARSGLGRFEQYF. The CDR3 DNA is TGTGCCAGCAGCTGGGCACGATCCGGACTAGGTCGCTTCGAGCAGTACTTC.

This rearrangement joins TRBV29-1 to TRBJ1-1, with 8 bases lining up with TRBD1. CDR1 SQVTM and CDR2 ANQGSEA come from the germline V gene. CDR3 length: 14 amino acids. After removal of 7 bases from V and 1 base from J, the junction contained 8 bases not matched to a gene. Here the CDR3 DNA reads TGCAGCGCTCGGACAGGGAGTGGGAACACTGAAGCTTTCTTT. Amino acids: CSARTGSGNTEAFF. The entire variable domain, with the rest obtained from reference TRBV29-1 and TRBJ1-1, is as follows: SAVISQKPSRDICQRGTSLTIQCQVDSQVTMMFWYRQQPGQSLTLIATANQGSEATYESGFVIDKFPISRPNLTFSTLTVSNMSPEDSSIYLCSARTGSGNTEAFFGQGTRLTVV.

The chain is built from TRBV2 and TRBJ1-1; the D gene is possibly TRBD1 (6 bases). Trimming pared 8 bases from V and 4 bases from J, leaving 20 bases between. The CDR3 totals 15 residues. Per the germline V gene, CDR1 is SNHLY and CDR2 is FYNNEI. CDR3 DNA sequence: TGTGCCAGCGGGGGGGCGCCCCGGGGAGGCACTGAAGCTTTCTTT. Its protein is CASGGAPRGGTEAFF.